A selection of T cell receptor beta chains follows, all from one sample in a study of T cells after yellow fever vaccination. One entry per CDR3 protein, called by TCRdb with MiXCR from the 5' RACE reads. The profile shows a few hundred thousand distinct CDR3 sequences, 4.1% of them singletons. The sequencing here drew on PBMCs, taken 5 days after the yellow fever booster vaccination. All receptors derive from a man between 18 and 35 years old who received the YFV17D yellow fever vaccine. The CDR3 runs from the conserved cysteine through the conserved F or W. Each record gives: CDR3 length, J gene, V gene, CDR3 protein.

>16|TRBJ2-3|TRBV12-3/TRBV12-4
CASSLGMGHGTDTQYF
>12|TRBJ2-1|TRBV29-1
CSAGYSYNEQFF
>12|TRBJ1-5|TRBV20-1
CSARGGYQPQHF
>14|TRBJ2-3|TRBV9
CASSEPGRGDTQYF
>14|TRBJ2-5|TRBV7-3
CASSLGGVLETQYF
>17|TRBJ1-6|TRBV6-1
CASSEERRSSYNSPLHF
>19|TRBJ2-2|TRBV13
CASSLGSRGGSEDTGELFF
>13|TRBJ1-3|TRBV29-1
CSAGGGYGNTIYF
>12|TRBJ2-1|TRBV5-1
CASSSEGDEQFF
>14|TRBJ1-1|TRBV28
CASSLGGPNPEAFF
>15|TRBJ1-6|TRBV6-5
CASRAWEDHNSPLHF
>16|TRBJ2-1|TRBV12-3/TRBV12-4
CASRQGTSGGRNEQFF
>12|TRBJ1-2|TRBV25-1
CASSEGQLGYTF
>14|TRBJ1-6|TRBV27
CASMVGSVNSPLHF
>17|TRBJ2-1|TRBV9
CASSVEAGGPIRPEQFF
>14|TRBJ2-4|TRBV23-1
CASSQSGGGYIQYF
>17|TRBJ2-6|TRBV27
CASSPGQVLSGANVLTF
>14|TRBJ2-3|TRBV5-1
CASRLGQAADTQYF
>14|TRBJ1-4|TRBV6-6
CASTNRELVEKLFF
>16|TRBJ2-3|TRBV5-1
CASSSLTGRPSDTQYF
>13|TRBJ1-2|TRBV7-2
CASSAVVTYGYTF
>14|TRBJ1-1|TRBV6-2/TRBV6-3
CASSYGIKNTEAFF
>13|TRBJ2-7|TRBV24-1
CATSEKGCYEQYF